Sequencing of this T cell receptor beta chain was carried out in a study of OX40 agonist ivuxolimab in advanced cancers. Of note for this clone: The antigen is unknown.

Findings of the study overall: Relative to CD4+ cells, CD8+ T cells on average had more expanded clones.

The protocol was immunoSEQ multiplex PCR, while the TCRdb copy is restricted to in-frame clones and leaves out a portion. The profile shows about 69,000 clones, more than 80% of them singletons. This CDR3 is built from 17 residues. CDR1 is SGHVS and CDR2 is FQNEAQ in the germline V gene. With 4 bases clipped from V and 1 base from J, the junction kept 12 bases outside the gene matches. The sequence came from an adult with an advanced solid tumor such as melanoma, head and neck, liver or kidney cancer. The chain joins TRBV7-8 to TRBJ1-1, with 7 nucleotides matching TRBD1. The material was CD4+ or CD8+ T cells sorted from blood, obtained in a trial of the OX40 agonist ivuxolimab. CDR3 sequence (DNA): TGTGCCAGCAGCTGGGTCAGGGGGGGCGCAGAGAACACTGAAGCTTTCTTT. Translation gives CASSWVRGGAENTEAFF.